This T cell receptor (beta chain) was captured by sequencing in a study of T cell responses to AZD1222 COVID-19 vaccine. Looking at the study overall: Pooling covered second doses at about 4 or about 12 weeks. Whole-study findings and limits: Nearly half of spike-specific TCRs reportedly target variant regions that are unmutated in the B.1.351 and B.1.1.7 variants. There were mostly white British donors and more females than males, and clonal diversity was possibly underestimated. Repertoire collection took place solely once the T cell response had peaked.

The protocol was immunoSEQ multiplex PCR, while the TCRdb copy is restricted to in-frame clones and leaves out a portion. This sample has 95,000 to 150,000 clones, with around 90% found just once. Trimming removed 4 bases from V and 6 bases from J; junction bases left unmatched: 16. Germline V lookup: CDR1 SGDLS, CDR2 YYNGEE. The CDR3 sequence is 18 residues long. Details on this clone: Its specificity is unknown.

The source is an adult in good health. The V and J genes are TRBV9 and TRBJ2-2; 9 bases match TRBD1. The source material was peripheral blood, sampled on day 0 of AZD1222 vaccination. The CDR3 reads CASSNSGTGISVAGELFF. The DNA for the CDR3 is TGTGCCAGCAGCAATTCCGGGACAGGGATATCTGTAGCCGGGGAGCTGTTTTTT.